Listed below are T cell receptor beta chains from one sample, sequenced in a study of CD8 T cells in ankylosing spondylitis. One entry per CDR3 protein, called by TCRdb with MiXCR from the 5' RACE reads. Here the sample spans 250,000 to 350,000 distinct CDR3 sequences, over 15% being singletons. Specimen: blood, either unsorted or a sorted T cell fraction (not recorded which). The origin of the receptors is a male donor with ankylosing spondylitis or in good health (not recorded which). CDR3s include the opening cysteine and the closing phenylalanine or tryptophan. The D gene is left open where the match is weak. Rows give clone size only sometimes, using once, few, many, or a class for an expanded clone.

v_call,d_call,clone_size,j_call,cdr3_nt,cdr3_aa
TRBV6-1,.,.,TRBJ1-5,TGTGACAGCAGTGAACTCAATATGAGCAATCAGCCCCAGCATTTT,CDSSELNMSNQPQHF
TRBV5-1,TRBD1,.,TRBJ1-1,TGCGCCAGCAGCTTGGCTACAGGGGGCACTGAAGCTTTCTTT,CASSLATGGTEAFF
TRBV4-2,TRBD2,.,TRBJ2-5,TGTGCCAGCAGCCAGGCGACTAGCGGGGTCCAAGAGACCCAGTACTTC,CASSQATSGVQETQYF
TRBV7-6,TRBD1,.,TRBJ1-1,TGTGCCAGCAGCGCAGTCCCGGGACAGGGAGACACTGAAGCTTTCTTT,CASSAVPGQGDTEAFF
TRBV7-2,.,.,TRBJ2-3,TGTGCCAGCAGCTTAACCCGGAATACGCAGTATTTT,CASSLTRNTQYF
TRBV5-1,.,few,TRBJ2-3,TGCGCCAGCAGTGATAACTATAGGGGCCCAGATACGCAGTATTTT,CASSDNYRGPDTQYF
TRBV12-5,TRBD2,many,TRBJ2-1,TGTGCTAGTGGCCCTGGGACTAGCGGGTACAATGAGCAGTTCTTC,CASGPGTSGYNEQFF
TRBV11-2,TRBD2,.,TRBJ2-1,TGTGCCAGCAGCCTTTCCACTAGCGGGGGGGCGGAGCAGTTCTTC,CASSLSTSGGAEQFF
TRBV20-1,.,few,TRBJ2-1,TGCAGTACTTACCCTGAGCAGTTCTTC,CSTYPEQFF
TRBV10-3,TRBD1,.,TRBJ2-3,TGTGCCATCAGTCAGACAGGGGGATTCACAGATACGCTGTATTTT,CAISQTGGFTDTLYF
TRBV5-1,.,.,TRBJ2-6,TGCGCCAGCAGCTTTCAGCTGGGCCTCTCTGGGGCCAACGTCCTGACTTTC,CASSFQLGLSGANVLTF
TRBV28,.,few,TRBJ1-1,TGTGCCAGCAGTTTTGGGCGCACTGAAGCTTTCTTT,CASSFGRTEAFF
TRBV5-1,TRBD2,.,TRBJ2-5,TGCGCCAGCAGCTTGGATAGCGGGGACGAGACCCAGTACTTC,CASSLDSGDETQYF
TRBV21-1,.,.,TRBJ2-5,TGTGCCAGCAGCAAGCCGTGCGAAGAGACCCAGTACTTC,CASSKPCEETQYF
TRBV29-1,TRBD2,many,TRBJ2-1,TGCAGCGCTCCTAGCGGGAGCTTGAATGAGCAGTTCTTC,CSAPSGSLNEQFF
TRBV11-2,TRBD2,once,TRBJ2-3,TGTGCCAGCAGCTTAGTTGGTAGCGGGGGGGGTCTTAGCACAGATATGCAGTATTTT,CASSLVGSGGGLSTDMQYF
TRBV5-1,TRBD2,.,TRBJ2-1,TGCGCCAGCAGCTCGGGACTAGCGGGCGTGTACACTGAGCAGTTCTTC,CASSSGLAGVYTEQFF
TRBV3-1,TRBD2,once,TRBJ2-1,TGTGCCAGCAGCCGTCGGACTAGCGGGCTGAACTCCTACAATGAGCAGTTCTTC,CASSRRTSGLNSYNEQFF
TRBV5-1,TRBD2,.,TRBJ2-3,TGCGCCAGCAGCCCCGGACTAGCGGGGGGGCGTGATACGCAGTATTTT,CASSPGLAGGRDTQYF
TRBV6-1,.,few,TRBJ1-4,TGTGCCAGCAGTGGAGACAGTGAAAATGAAAAACTGTTTTTT,CASSGDSENEKLFF
TRBV21-1,.,.,TRBJ1-5,TGTGCCAGCAGGGGGCGGGGAAATCAGCCCCAGCATTTT,CASRGRGNQPQHF
TRBV14,TRBD2,.,TRBJ2-1,TGTGCCAGCAGCCGTAAAGCGGGAGTTCTCGACAATGAGCAGTTCTTC,CASSRKAGVLDNEQFF
TRBV2,.,.,TRBJ2-1,TGTGCCAGCAGTGACAGGGTGACCCACAGTGAGCAGTTCTTC,CASSDRVTHSEQFF
TRBV12-3/TRBV12-4,.,few,TRBJ2-1,TGTGCCAGCAGCTTAAGGGCGGGGGCCTCTAATGAGCAGTTCTTC,CASSLRAGASNEQFF
TRBV6-1,TRBD2,.,TRBJ2-5,TGTGCCAGCAGTCCACTAGCGGGTGGGGGCGCGACCCAGTACTTC,CASSPLAGGGATQYF
TRBV20-1,.,.,TRBJ1-1,TGCAGTGCTAGAGAGGGGACTGAAGCTTTCTTT,CSAREGTEAFF
TRBV20-1,TRBD1,few,TRBJ2-3,TGCAGTGCTAGTGCGGACAGGGGACAATCAGATACGCAGTATTTT,CSASADRGQSDTQYF
TRBV29-1,TRBD1,.,TRBJ2-3,TGCAGCGTCCGGGACAGGGACCTCACAGATACGCAGTATTTT,CSVRDRDLTDTQYF
TRBV29-1,TRBD1,few,TRBJ2-2,TGCAGCGTTGGACAGGGGGCAGGCACCGGGGAGCTGTTTTTT,CSVGQGAGTGELFF
TRBV6-1,TRBD1,.,TRBJ1-4,TGTGCCAGCAGCCTCACAGGGGGCGGTGAAAAACTGTTTTTT,CASSLTGGGEKLFF
TRBV20-1,.,many,TRBJ1-1,TGCAGTGCCGAACAGGGTGTGAACACTGAAGCTTTCTTT,CSAEQGVNTEAFF
TRBV27,.,.,TRBJ2-3,TGTGCCAGCAGTTTTAATACGGATACGCAGTATTTT,CASSFNTDTQYF
TRBV28,.,few,TRBJ2-3,TGTGCCAGCAGTTTATCGGGGGAGAGCACAGATACGCAGTATTTT,CASSLSGESTDTQYF
TRBV4-1,TRBD2,few,TRBJ2-1,TGCGCCAGCAGCCAAGTGGGGCGGGAGGTGGTGGATGAGCAGTTCTTC,CASSQVGREVVDEQFF
TRBV5-1,TRBD2,few,TRBJ2-3,TGCGCCAGCAGCTCGATTAGCGGGAGCAGCACAGATACGCAGTATTTT,CASSSISGSSTDTQYF
TRBV12-3/TRBV12-4,.,.,TRBJ1-1,TGTGCCAGCAGTATGGACAGCTTCATGAACACTGAAGCTTTCTTT,CASSMDSFMNTEAFF
TRBV6-1,TRBD1,.,TRBJ2-2,TGTGCCACCAGGGACAGGGCAACCGGGGCGAACACCGGGGAGCTGTTTTTT,CATRDRATGANTGELFF
TRBV28,.,.,TRBJ2-1,TGTGCCAGCAGTCCCGACACAACCTACAATGAGCAGTTCTTC,CASSPDTTYNEQFF
TRBV7-9,.,.,TRBJ1-2,TGTGCCAGCAGCTCCCCGACGGGGGCTAACTATGGCTACACCTTC,CASSSPTGANYGYTF
TRBV7-8,TRBD2,few,TRBJ2-1,TGTGCCAGCAGCCCCGGTGTGAGTAGCGGGAGAGGTTTGATAGATGAGCAGTTCTTC,CASSPGVSSGRGLIDEQFF
TRBV24-1,.,.,TRBJ1-1,TGTGCCACCCGAGCTGGCACTGAAGCTTTCTTT,CATRAGTEAFF
TRBV7-9,.,.,TRBJ1-5,TGTGCCAGCAGCTCCCTTGGGTGGGGGCCCCAGCCCCAGCATTTT,CASSSLGWGPQPQHF
TRBV20-1,.,few,TRBJ1-6,TGCAGTGCTAGAGGGGAAGGTAATTCACCCCTCCACTTT,CSARGEGNSPLHF
TRBV10-3,.,many,TRBJ1-2,TGTGCCATCAGTGAGTCGGCAGGGGAATATGGCTACACCTTC,CAISESAGEYGYTF
TRBV20-1,.,.,TRBJ2-3,TGCAGTGCACAGATCTTAACAGGCTTTAGCACAGATACGCAGTATTTT,CSAQILTGFSTDTQYF
TRBV5-1,TRBD1,many,TRBJ1-5,TGTGCCAGCAGTTTGGGACAGGGGGCCAATCAGCCCCAGCATTTT,CASSLGQGANQPQHF
TRBV28,.,few,TRBJ2-5,TGTGCCAGCAGTTTATGGCGGGAAGAGACCCAGTACTTC,CASSLWREETQYF
TRBV6-1,.,.,TRBJ2-1,TGTGCCAGCAGGGGCCTGACTACCTACAATGAGCAGTTCTTC,CASRGLTTYNEQFF
TRBV10-1,.,few,TRBJ1-1,TGCGCCAGCAGTAGGAACGGGAACACTGAAGCTTTCTTT,CASSRNGNTEAFF
TRBV6-1,.,.,TRBJ1-4,TGTGCCAGCATTGCACTCCCCGGGACATCAAACGTAGCAACTAATGAAAAACTGTTTTTT,CASIALPGTSNVATNEKLFF
TRBV28,.,few,TRBJ1-2,TGTGCCAGCAGTTCGCCCGCTTTCTATGGCTACACCTTC,CASSSPAFYGYTF
TRBV5-1,TRBD1,few,TRBJ2-5,TGCGCCAGCAGCTTGGCCAAGGACAGGGAGATGGCAGAGACCCAGTACTTC,CASSLAKDREMAETQYF
TRBV9,.,few,TRBJ2-5,TGTGCCAGCAGCCTACTCGGGGGCCACCAAGAGACCCAGTACTTC,CASSLLGGHQETQYF
TRBV20-1,.,many,TRBJ1-6,TGCAGTGCTAGAGATGGGCCCCTCCACTTT,CSARDGPLHF
TRBV20-1,.,few,TRBJ2-3,TGCAGTGCTAGAACGGGGTTCCAAGATACGCAGTATTTT,CSARTGFQDTQYF
TRBV3-1,TRBD1,few,TRBJ1-1,TGTGCCAGCAGTCCGACAGGGAAATTGAACACTGAAGCTTTCTTT,CASSPTGKLNTEAFF
TRBV28,TRBD2,few,TRBJ2-3,TGTGCCAGCAGTTCGGGTTCGGGACTAACAGATACGCAGTATTTT,CASSSGSGLTDTQYF
TRBV30,.,.,TRBJ2-1,TGTGCCTGGAGTCGGCCCACAGAGGGCACTGAGCAGTTCTTC,CAWSRPTEGTEQFF
TRBV20-1,.,.,TRBJ2-3,TGCAGTGCTAGAGATCTTTTCAACACAGATACGCAGTATTTT,CSARDLFNTDTQYF
TRBV6-5,.,many,TRBJ2-2,TGTGCCAGCAGTTACGCGGGGCGCTCAGCCGGGGAGCTGTTTTTT,CASSYAGRSAGELFF